This T cell receptor (beta chain) came from a study of blood T cell repertoires in COVID-19. This clone occurred a few times. In the authors' methods: From reference gene primer amplification, estimates of nucleated cell counts were derived. TCRdb keeps only in-frame clones here, not all; method: immunoSEQ multiplex PCR. V and J calls plus clone size are reproduced from that table; the DNA served to infer D and trimming. The profile shows 300,000 to 350,000 clones, roughly nine tenths of them singletons. This clonotype was sampled from a woman aged 55-69 years with COVID-19, enrolled during active disease. Sequences were obtained from peripheral blood.

The CDR3 is CASSSPADLEDSMNTEAFF. The CDR3, as DNA: TGTGCCAGCAGCTCCCCTGCCGACCTAGAAGACAGCATGAACACTGAAGCTTTCTTT. This chain joins TRBV7-3 and TRBJ1-1; TRBD1 is a possible D gene (5 bases). V dropped 4 bases and J dropped 0 bases, with 24 bases sitting between them. This CDR3 spans 19 amino acids. The germline CDR1 and CDR2 sequences are SGHTA and FQGTGA.